The 5 T cell receptor beta chains presented below share a single source sample, sequenced in a study of blood T cell repertoires in COVID-19. TCRdb's copy holds only in-frame clones and misses some; the assay was immunoSEQ multiplex PCR. This table holds roughly 670,000 clones, about nine tenths found once. The specimen was peripheral blood. These receptor sequences come from a woman younger than 30 with acute or convalescent COVID-19.

The chain carries TRBV27 and TRBJ2-7; 8 positions agree with TRBD2. The CDR3 sequence is 17 residues long. The V segment lost 6 bases and the J segment 2 bases; nucleotides outside the gene matches: 15. CDR1 MNHEY and CDR2 SMNVEV come from the germline V gene (reference sequence). The CDR3 reads CASRKLGGGRRTYEQYF. In DNA, the CDR3 is TGTGCCAGCAGGAAGTTAGGCGGGGGGCGCCGGACCTACGAGCAGTACTTC.

The chain recombines TRBV7-6 with TRBJ2-3; possibly TRBD2 for D (6 bases). The CDR3 sequence is 17 residues long. CDR1 is SGHVS, CDR2 FNYEAQ, per germline. V lost 5 bases to trimming and J lost 3 bases, with 21 bases between them. CDR3 nucleotides: TGTGCCAGCAGCACCCGGGACTCTGTAGCGTTAACAGATACGCAGTATTTT. As protein: CASSTRDSVALTDTQYF.

The chain combines TRBV7-9 with TRBJ1-3, with D tentatively TRBD1 (6 bases). The CDR3 has 16 amino acids. Between the trimmed V and J ends, which lost 1 base and 4 bases, there was a span of 14 bases. Germline CDR1 and CDR2: SEHNR and FQNEAQ (reference sequence). CDR3 bases: TGTGCCAGCAGCTTAGTAGCGGGGGGCTCCGGAAACACCATATATTTT. Translating gives CASSLVAGGSGNTIYF.

Turning to this clone: This same CDR3 is encoded by further DNA sequences in the sample. The genes are TRBV19 and TRBJ2-7; 8 bases are shared with TRBD1. The CDR3 runs 13 residues. CDR1 and CDR2 from the germline V gene are LNHDA and SQIVND (reference sequence). Unmatched junction bases numbered 2, after V lost 3 bases and J lost 4 bases. This CDR3 reads CASSIGQGYEQYF. The CDR3 region has the DNA TGTGCCAGTAGTATCGGACAGGGATACGAGCAGTACTTC. The full variable domain, its missing parts supplied by reference TRBV19 and TRBJ2-7, is DGGITQSPKYLFRKEGQNVTLSCEQNLNHDAMYWYRQDPGQGLRLIYYSQIVNDFQKGDIAEGYSVSREKKESFPLTVTSAQKNPTAFYLCASSIGQGYEQYFGPGTRLTVT.

This clone was counted a few times. The chain links TRBV5-6 to TRBJ2-7; D is unresolved. The CDR3 contains 12 residues. V shed 7 bases and J shed 0 bases, with 8 bases lying between them. Germline lookup yields CDR1 SGHDT and CDR2 YYEEEE. The CDR3 spells CASSSTSYEQYF. For the CDR3, the DNA is TGTGCCAGCTCTAGTACCTCCTACGAGCAGTACTTC.